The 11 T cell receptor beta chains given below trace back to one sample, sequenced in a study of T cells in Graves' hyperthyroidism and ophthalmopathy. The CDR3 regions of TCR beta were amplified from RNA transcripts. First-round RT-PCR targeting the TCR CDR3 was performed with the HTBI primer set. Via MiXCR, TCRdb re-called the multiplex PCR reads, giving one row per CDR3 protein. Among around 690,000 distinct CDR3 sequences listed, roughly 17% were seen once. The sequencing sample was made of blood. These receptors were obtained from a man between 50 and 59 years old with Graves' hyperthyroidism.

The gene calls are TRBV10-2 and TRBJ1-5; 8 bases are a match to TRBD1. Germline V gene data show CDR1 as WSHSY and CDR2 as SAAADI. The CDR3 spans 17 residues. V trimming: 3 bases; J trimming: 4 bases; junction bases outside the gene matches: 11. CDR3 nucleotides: TGCGCCAGCAGTGACCCTGACAGGGGAGGGGGAAATCAGCCCCAGCATTTT. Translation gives CASSDPDRGGGNQPQHF.

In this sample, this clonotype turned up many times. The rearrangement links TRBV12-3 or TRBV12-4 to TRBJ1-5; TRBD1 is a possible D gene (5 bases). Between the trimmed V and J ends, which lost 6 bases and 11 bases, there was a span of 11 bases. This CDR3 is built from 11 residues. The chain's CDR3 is CASSREGAQHF. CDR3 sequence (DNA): TGTGCCAGCAGCCGGGAAGGGGCCCAGCATTTT.

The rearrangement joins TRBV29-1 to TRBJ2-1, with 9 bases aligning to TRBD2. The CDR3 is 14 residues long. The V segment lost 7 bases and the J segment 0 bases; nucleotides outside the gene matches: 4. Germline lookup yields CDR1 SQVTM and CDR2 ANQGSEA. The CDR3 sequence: CSGDSGSSYNEQFF. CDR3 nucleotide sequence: TGCAGCGGCGATAGCGGGAGCTCCTACAATGAGCAGTTCTTC.

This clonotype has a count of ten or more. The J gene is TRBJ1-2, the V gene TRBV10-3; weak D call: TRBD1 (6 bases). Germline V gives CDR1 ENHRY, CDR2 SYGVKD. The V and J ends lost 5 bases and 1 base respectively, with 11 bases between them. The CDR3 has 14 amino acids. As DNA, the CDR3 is TGTGCCATCAGTCCCCAGGACAGTAACTATGGCTACACCTTC. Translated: CAISPQDSNYGYTF.

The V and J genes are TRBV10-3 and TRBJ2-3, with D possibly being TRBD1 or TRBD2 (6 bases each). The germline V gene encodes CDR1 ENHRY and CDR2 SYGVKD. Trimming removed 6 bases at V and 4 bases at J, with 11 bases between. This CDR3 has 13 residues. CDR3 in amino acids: CAISGGFPDTQYF. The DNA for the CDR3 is TGTGCCATCAGCGGGGGCTTCCCAGATACGCAGTATTTT.

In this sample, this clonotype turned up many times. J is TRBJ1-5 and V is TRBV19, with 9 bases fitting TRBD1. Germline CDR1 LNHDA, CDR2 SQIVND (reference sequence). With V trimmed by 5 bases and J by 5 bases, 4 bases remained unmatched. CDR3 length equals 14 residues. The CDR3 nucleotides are TGTGCCAGTAGTGCCTGGACAGGGGATCAGCCCCAGCATTTT. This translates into CASSAWTGDQPQHF.

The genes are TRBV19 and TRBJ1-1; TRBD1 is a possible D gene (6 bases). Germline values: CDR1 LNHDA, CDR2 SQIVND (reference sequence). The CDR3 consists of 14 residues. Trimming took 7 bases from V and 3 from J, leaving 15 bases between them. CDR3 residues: CASTKPAGDTEAFF. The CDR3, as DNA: TGTGCCAGTACCAAACCCGCAGGGGACACTGAAGCTTTCTTT.

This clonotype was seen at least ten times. CDR3 sequence: CASSDRDAYYGYTF. The CDR3 DNA is TGTGCCAGCAGCGACAGGGATGCTTACTATGGCTACACCTTC. V is TRBV6-1 and J is TRBJ1-2, with TRBD1 matching over 7 bases. Germline V CDR1 and CDR2: MNHNS, SASEGT. The CDR3 is 14 residues long. V was pared by 6 bases and J by 3 bases, with 7 bases of the junction left unmatched.

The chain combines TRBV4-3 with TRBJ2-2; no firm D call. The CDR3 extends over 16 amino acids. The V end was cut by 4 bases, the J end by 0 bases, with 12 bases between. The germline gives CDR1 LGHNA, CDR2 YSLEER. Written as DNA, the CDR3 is TGCGCCAGCAGCCCCCTCATAGGGACGAACACCGGGGAGCTGTTTTTT. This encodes CASSPLIGTNTGELFF.

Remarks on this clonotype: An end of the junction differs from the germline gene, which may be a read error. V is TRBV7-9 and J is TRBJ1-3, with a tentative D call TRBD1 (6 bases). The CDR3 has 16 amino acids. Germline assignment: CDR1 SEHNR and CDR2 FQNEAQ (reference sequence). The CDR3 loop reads CASSHGQISSGNTIYF. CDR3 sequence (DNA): TGCGCCAGCAGCCACGGACAGATTAGCTCTGGAAACACCATATATTTT. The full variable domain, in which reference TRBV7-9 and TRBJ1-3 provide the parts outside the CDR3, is DTGVSQNPRHKITKRGQNVTFRCDPISEHNRLYWYRQTLGQGPEFLTYFQNEAQLEKSRLLSDRFSAERPKGSFSTLEIQRTEQGDSAMYLCASSHGQISSGNTIYFGEGSWLTVV.

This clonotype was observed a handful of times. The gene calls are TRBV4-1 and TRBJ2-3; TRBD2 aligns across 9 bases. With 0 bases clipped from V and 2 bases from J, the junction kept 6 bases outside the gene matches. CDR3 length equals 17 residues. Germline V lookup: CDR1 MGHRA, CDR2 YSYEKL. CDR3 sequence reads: CASSQDGAGGATDTQYF. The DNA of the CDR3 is TGCGCCAGCAGCCAAGACGGAGCGGGGGGAGCCACAGATACGCAGTATTTT.